One and the same sample provided the 24 T cell receptor beta chains below, sequenced in a study of cytomegalovirus exposure and HLA in healthy donors. This PCR relied on a set of 60 Vbeta primers and 13 Jbeta primers. Measured with immunoSEQ multiplex PCR; TCRdb has only the in-frame clones, and not every one. Here the sample spans around 150,000 clones, approximately 88% being singletons. Sequencing input: PBMCs. These receptors all stem from a woman in her late teens or twenties in good health and CMV-seronegative.

This CDR3 is CASSLAVDGELFF. CDR3 in DNA: TGTGCCAGCAGCTTGGCCGTTGATGGGGAGCTGTTTTTT. This chain uses TRBV11-2 with TRBJ2-2; D is uncertain. CDR1 is SGHAT and CDR2 is FQNNGV in the germline V gene. This CDR3 has 13 amino acids. Trimming pared 3 bases from V and 8 bases from J, leaving 10 bases between.

The J gene is TRBJ2-7, the V gene TRBV19; 8 bases map to TRBD2. The trim removed 5 bases at V and 2 bases at J, leaving 8 bases unmatched. CDR3 length: 15 residues. The germline gives CDR1 LNHDA, CDR2 SQIVND (reference sequence). The CDR3 DNA reads as TGTGCCAGTAGTCCCTCACTAGCGGCGGCCTACGAGCAGTACTTC. Translating gives CASSPSLAAAYEQYF.

The chain uses TRBV6-5 and TRBJ2-3; a possible D gene is TRBD1 (5 bases). CDR3 size: 15 residues. V dropped 3 bases and J dropped 0 bases, with 10 bases sitting between them. In germline, CDR1 is MNHEY, CDR2 SVGAGI. The CDR3 DNA sequence: TGTGCCAGCAGTTATCGACAGTATAGCACAGATACGCAGTATTTT. It codes for CASSYRQYSTDTQYF.

This chain links TRBV7-8 with TRBJ2-1, with TRBD1 identical over 7 bases. Trimming took 7 bases from V and 0 from J; bases not matched to a gene: 6. In germline, CDR1 is SGHVS, CDR2 FQNEAQ. This CDR3 contains 15 residues. Written as DNA, the CDR3 is TGTGCCAGCATAATGGGACAGCCCTCCTACAATGAGCAGTTCTTC. The encoded protein is CASIMGQPSYNEQFF. The complete variable domain, with remaining parts taken from reference TRBV7-8 and TRBJ2-1, reads GAGVSQSPRYKVAKRGQDVALRCDPISGHVSLFWYQQALGQGPEFLTYFQNEAQLDKSGLPSDRFFAERPEGSVSTLKIQRTQQEDSAVYLCASIMGQPSYNEQFFGPGTRLTVL.

This clone was found a few times. This chain links TRBV29-1 with TRBJ1-1, with unresolved D. The germline CDR1 and CDR2 sequences are SQVTM and ANQGSEA. This CDR3 spans 15 amino acids. V was pared by 0 bases and J by 1 base, with 12 bases between. CDR3 in amino acids: CSVEDPWRRNTEAFF. CDR3 in DNA: TGCAGCGTTGAAGATCCCTGGAGAAGGAACACTGAAGCTTTCTTT.

Comment on this clone: The junction shows a germline mismatch at one end, possibly a read error. The CDR3 is CASSPSGGAGANGLTF. The CDR3 region has the DNA TGCGCCAGCAGCCCCAGTGGGGGCGCTGGGGCCAACGGCCTGACTTTC. The V and J genes are TRBV5-1 and TRBJ2-6, with a weak D call TRBD1 (6 bases). This CDR3 is built from 16 residues. Germline V CDR1 and CDR2: SGHRS, YFSETQ. The whole variable domain, remainder taken from reference TRBV5-1 and TRBJ2-6, is KAGVTQTPRYLIKTRGQQVTLSCSPISGHRSVSWYQQTPGQGLQFLFEYFSETQRNKGNFPGRFSGRQFSNSRSEMNVSTLELGDSALYLCASSPSGGAGANGLTFGAGSRLTVL.

J is TRBJ2-2 and V is TRBV30, with D perhaps matching TRBD2 (6 bases). V lost 0 bases to trimming and J lost 6 bases, with 14 bases between them. The germline V gene encodes CDR1 GTSNPN and CDR2 SVGIG (reference sequence). The CDR3 sequence is 15 residues long. This chain's CDR3 is CAWSVTGTGAGELFF. CDR3 DNA sequence: TGTGCCTGGAGTGTTACGGGAACGGGGGCCGGGGAGCTGTTTTTT.

V is TRBV11-2 and J is TRBJ1-1, with a possible D match to TRBD1 (6 bases). The CDR3 sequence is 13 residues long. Deletions cut 5 bases from V and 5 bases from J, with 12 bases between. Germline V gene sequence: CDR1 SGHAT, CDR2 FQNNGV. The CDR3 DNA follows: TGTGCCAGCAGCATCCTCAGGGGTACTGAAGCTTTCTTT. Encoded protein: CASSILRGTEAFF. Using reference TRBV11-2 and TRBJ1-1 for the parts outside the CDR3, the full variable domain is EAGVAQSPRYKIIEKRQSVAFWCNPISGHATLYWYQQILGQGPKLLIQFQNNGVVDDSQLPKDRFSAERLKGVDSTLKIQPAKLEDSAVYLCASSILRGTEAFFGQGTRLTVV.

A remark on this clone: Its ends do not fully match the called genes, so a read error is possible. The chain recombines TRBV25-1 with TRBJ2-1; D gene ambiguous. The CDR3 consists of 13 residues. Germline CDR1 is MGHDK and CDR2 is SYGVNS. The CDR3 loop reads CASSEPQTLSHVF. CDR3 DNA sequence: TGTGCCAGCAGTGAACCACAGACCCTCAGCCACGTCTTC.

The chain employs TRBV19 and TRBJ1-1, with unresolved D. Trimming stripped 10 bases from V and 3 bases from J, with 9 bases between. The CDR3 is 11 amino acids. Germline V gene lookup returns CDR1 LNHDA and CDR2 SQIVND (reference sequence). CDR3 sequence (DNA): TGTGCCACCGCGGAAGACACTGAAGCTTTCTTT. It encodes CATAEDTEAFF.

This sequence joins TRBV2 and TRBJ1-4; TRBD1 might be the D (5 bases). Germline V gene lookup returns CDR1 SNHLY and CDR2 FYNNEI. Trimming took 6 bases from V and 2 from J, leaving 10 bases between them. The CDR3 spans 14 residues. The CDR3 spells CASRRGNTNEKLFF. The CDR3 nucleotides are TGTGCCAGCAGAAGGGGAAATACTAATGAAAAACTGTTTTTT. The complete variable domain, with remaining parts taken from reference TRBV2 and TRBJ1-4, reads EPEVTQTPSHQVTQMGQEVILRCVPISNHLYFYWYRQILGQKVEFLVSFYNNEISEKSEIFDDQFSVERPDGSNFTLKIRSTKLEDSAMYFCASRRGNTNEKLFFGSGTQLSVL.

This chain connects TRBV5-1 to TRBJ1-2; a weak D match, TRBD1 (5 bases). The CDR3 totals 16 residues. Germline CDR1 and CDR2: SGHRS and YFSETQ. The ends were cut back, 0 bases at V and 7 bases at J, with 19 bases in the middle. CDR3 region: CASSLESGGPTRGYTF. The DNA of the CDR3 is TGCGCCAGCAGCTTGGAGAGCGGGGGACCTACTCGTGGCTACACCTTC.

The chain carries TRBV5-4 and TRBJ2-4, with D maybe TRBD1 (6 bases). CDR1 and CDR2 from the germline V gene are SGHNT and YYREEE (reference sequence). V lost 2 bases to trimming and J lost 10 bases, with 16 bases between them. This CDR3 is 14 amino acids long. CDR3 sequence reads: CASSFGQSKGIQYF. The CDR3 nucleotides read TGTGCCAGCAGCTTCGGACAGTCAAAAGGGATTCAGTACTTC.

The V call is TRBV7-3, the J call TRBJ1-3; no definite D call. Trimming shortened V by 7 bases and J by 4 bases, and 23 bases separated the two germline ends. The CDR3 covers 17 residues. Germline CDR1 SGHTA, CDR2 FQGTGA. CDR3 nucleotides: TGTGCCAGCATCTTTCCCTCCCTCAGCGCTCCCGGAAACACCATATATTTT. As protein: CASIFPSLSAPGNTIYF.

The chain joins TRBV28 to TRBJ2-7, with 7 bases lining up with TRBD1. Germline assignment: CDR1 MDHEN and CDR2 SYDVKM. This CDR3 is built from 12 residues. The V segment lost 9 bases and the J segment 11 bases; nucleotides outside the gene matches: 13. The CDR3 nucleotides read TGTGCCAGTAAAGAACAGAACAGGGGAAAGTACTTC. Protein sequence: CASKEQNRGKYF.

This clone was detected a few times. The chain links TRBV11-3 to TRBJ1-1; D is undetermined. This CDR3 is 14 amino acids long. V lost 0 bases and J lost 6, with 11 bases in between. The germline V gene encodes CDR1 SGHNT and CDR2 YENEEA. The CDR3 reads CASSLDVGGAEAFF. CDR3 DNA sequence: TGTGCCAGCAGCTTAGATGTTGGAGGCGCTGAAGCTTTCTTT.

This chain uses TRBV5-1 with TRBJ1-1; D unresolved. The germline V gene encodes CDR1 SGHRS and CDR2 YFSETQ. V shed 4 bases and J shed 6 bases, with 16 bases lying between them. The CDR3 totals 14 residues. CDR3 sequence reads: CASSPFPSPPEAFF. The CDR3, as DNA: TGCGCCAGCAGCCCATTCCCAAGCCCCCCTGAAGCTTTCTTT. The entire variable domain, with the rest obtained from reference TRBV5-1 and TRBJ1-1, is as follows: KAGVTQTPRYLIKTRGQQVTLSCSPISGHRSVSWYQQTPGQGLQFLFEYFSETQRNKGNFPGRFSGRQFSNSRSEMNVSTLELGDSALYLCASSPFPSPPEAFFGQGTRLTVV.

The chain couples TRBV5-8 to TRBJ1-2; tentatively, D is TRBD1 (6 bases). Germline V gene data show CDR1 as SGHTS and CDR2 as YDEGEE. V lost 2 bases and J 2 bases, leaving 10 bases between the germline ends. The CDR3 runs 14 residues. CDR3 sequence reads: CASSFRGENYGYTF. The CDR3 DNA is TGTGCCAGCAGCTTCAGGGGTGAAAACTATGGCTACACCTTC.

V usage is TRBV7-9 and J usage is TRBJ2-5; the D gene is possibly TRBD2 (5 bases). Germline lookup yields CDR1 SEHNR and CDR2 FQNEAQ (reference sequence). The CDR3 loop spans 14 amino acids. V lost 5 bases to trimming and J lost 7 bases, with 17 bases between them. The CDR3 DNA follows: TGTGCCAGCAGCCCGGGGTTTTGGAATGCGACCCAGTACTTC. It translates to CASSPGFWNATQYF.

The V call is TRBV7-9, the J call TRBJ1-1, with D hard to call. The CDR3 length is 13 residues. V was cut by 3 bases and J by 7 bases, with 12 bases left in between. CDR1 is SEHNR and CDR2 is FQNEAQ in the germline V gene (reference sequence). CDR3 loop: CASSFNPSGEAFF. CDR3 bases: TGTGCCAGCAGCTTTAATCCCTCGGGTGAAGCTTTCTTT.

On this clone: One junction end disagrees with the germline gene, perhaps due to a read error. The same CDR3 arises from other DNA sequences in this sample as well. The CDR3 spells CASSLARGNEQFF. CDR3 sequence (DNA): TGTGCCAGCAGCTTGGCCAGGGGGAATGAGCAATTCTTC. The chain uses TRBV5-4 and TRBJ2-1; 7 bases are a match to TRBD1. This CDR3 region has 13 residues. The germline V gene encodes CDR1 SGHNT and CDR2 YYREEE (reference sequence).

The chain joins TRBV5-1 to TRBJ2-7, with D tentatively TRBD1 (5 bases). The CDR3 consists of 14 residues. Trimming cost V 3 bases and J 2 bases, with 12 bases left between them. Germline lookup yields CDR1 SGHRS and CDR2 YFSETQ. CDR3 sequence: CASSSTGQPYEQYF. The CDR3 DNA is TGCGCCAGCAGCTCAACCGGACAACCCTACGAGCAGTACTTC.

The chain uses TRBV19 and TRBJ1-3; 7 bases are a match to TRBD1. Unmatched junction bases numbered 18, after V lost 4 bases and J lost 9 bases. CDR1 is LNHDA, CDR2 SQIVND, per germline (reference sequence). The CDR3 spans 17 residues. The CDR3 spells CASSSSRDRLTEGTIYF. CDR3 sequence (DNA): TGTGCCAGTAGTAGCTCGAGGGACAGACTAACTGAGGGCACCATATATTTT.

V is TRBV5-6 and J is TRBJ1-2; unclear D gene. Deletions cut 0 bases from V and 4 bases from J, with 10 bases between. Germline CDR1 is SGHDT and CDR2 is YYEEEE. This CDR3 region has 14 residues. In nucleotides, the CDR3 is TGTGCCAGCAGCTTGGTAGCAGTTCCCTATGGCTACACCTTC. Its translation: CASSLVAVPYGYTF. Together with reference TRBV5-6 and TRBJ1-2, the CDR3 gives the full variable domain: DAGVTQSPTHLIKTRGQQVTLRCSPKSGHDTVSWYQQALGQGPQFIFQYYEEEERQRGNFPDRFSGHQFPNYSSELNVNALLLGDSALYLCASSLVAVPYGYTFGSGTRLTVV.